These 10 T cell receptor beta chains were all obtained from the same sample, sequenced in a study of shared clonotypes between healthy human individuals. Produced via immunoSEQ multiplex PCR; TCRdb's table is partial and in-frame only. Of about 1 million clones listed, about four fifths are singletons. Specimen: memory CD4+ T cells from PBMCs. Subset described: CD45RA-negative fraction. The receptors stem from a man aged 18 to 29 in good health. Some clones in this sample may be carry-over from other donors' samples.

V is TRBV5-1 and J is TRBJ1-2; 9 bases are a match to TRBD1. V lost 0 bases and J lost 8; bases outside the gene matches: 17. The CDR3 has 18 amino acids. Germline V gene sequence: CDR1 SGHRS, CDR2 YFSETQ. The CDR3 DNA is TGCGCCAGCAGCTTGGATGCCGGTGTCCCCACCGACAGGGGGGGCTACACCTTC. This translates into CASSLDAGVPTDRGGYTF.

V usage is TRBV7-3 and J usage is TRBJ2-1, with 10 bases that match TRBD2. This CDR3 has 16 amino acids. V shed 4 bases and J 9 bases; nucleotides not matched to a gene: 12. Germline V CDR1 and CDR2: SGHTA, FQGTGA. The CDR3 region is CASSSSLAGALGEQFF. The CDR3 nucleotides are TGTGCCAGCAGCTCGAGTCTAGCGGGAGCTTTGGGTGAGCAGTTCTTC.

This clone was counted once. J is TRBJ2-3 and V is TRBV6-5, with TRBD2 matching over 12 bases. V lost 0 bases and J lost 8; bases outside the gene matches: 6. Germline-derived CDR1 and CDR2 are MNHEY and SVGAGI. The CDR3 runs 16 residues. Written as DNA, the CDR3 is TGTGCCAGCAGTTACTCGTCTAGCGGGAGGGTTGGTACGCAGTATTTT. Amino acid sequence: CASSYSSSGRVGTQYF.

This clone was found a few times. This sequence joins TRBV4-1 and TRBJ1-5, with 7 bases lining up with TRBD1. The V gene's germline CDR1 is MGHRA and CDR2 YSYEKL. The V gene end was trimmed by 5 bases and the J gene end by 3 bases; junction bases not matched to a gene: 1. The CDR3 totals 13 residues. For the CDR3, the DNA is TGCGCCAGCAGCGGACAGGTCAATCAGCCCCAGCATTTT. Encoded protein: CASSGQVNQPQHF.

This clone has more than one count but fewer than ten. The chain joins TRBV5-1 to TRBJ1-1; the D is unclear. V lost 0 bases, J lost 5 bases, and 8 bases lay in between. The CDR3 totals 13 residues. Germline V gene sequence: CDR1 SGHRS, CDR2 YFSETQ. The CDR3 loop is CASSLGFGTEAFF. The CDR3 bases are TGCGCCAGCAGCTTGGGGTTCGGTACTGAAGCTTTCTTT.

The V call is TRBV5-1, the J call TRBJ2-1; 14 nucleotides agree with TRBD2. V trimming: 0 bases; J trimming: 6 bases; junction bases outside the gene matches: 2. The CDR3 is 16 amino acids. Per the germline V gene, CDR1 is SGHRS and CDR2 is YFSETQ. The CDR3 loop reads CASSLAGLAGANEQFF. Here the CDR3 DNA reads TGCGCCAGCAGCTTGGCGGGACTAGCGGGAGCCAATGAGCAGTTCTTC.

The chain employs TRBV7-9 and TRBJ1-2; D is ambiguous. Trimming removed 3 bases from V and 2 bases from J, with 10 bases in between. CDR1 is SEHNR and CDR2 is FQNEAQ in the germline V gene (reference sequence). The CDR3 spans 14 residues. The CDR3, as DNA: TGTGCCAGCAGCTTCCTTGGCGGCAACTATGGCTACACCTTC. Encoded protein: CASSFLGGNYGYTF.

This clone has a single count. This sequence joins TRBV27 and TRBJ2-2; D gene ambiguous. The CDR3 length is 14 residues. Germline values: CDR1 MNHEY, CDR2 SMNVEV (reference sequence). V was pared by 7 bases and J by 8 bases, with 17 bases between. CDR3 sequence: CASTSRTGRGELFF. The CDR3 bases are TGTGCCAGCACCAGCCGGACCGGTCGGGGGGAGCTGTTTTTT.

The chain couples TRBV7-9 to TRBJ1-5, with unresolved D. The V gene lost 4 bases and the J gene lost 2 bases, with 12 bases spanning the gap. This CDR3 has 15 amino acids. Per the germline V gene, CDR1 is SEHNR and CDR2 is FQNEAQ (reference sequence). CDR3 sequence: CASSSSLPGNQPQHF. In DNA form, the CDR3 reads TGTGCCAGCAGCTCCTCCCTCCCGGGCAATCAGCCCCAGCATTTT.

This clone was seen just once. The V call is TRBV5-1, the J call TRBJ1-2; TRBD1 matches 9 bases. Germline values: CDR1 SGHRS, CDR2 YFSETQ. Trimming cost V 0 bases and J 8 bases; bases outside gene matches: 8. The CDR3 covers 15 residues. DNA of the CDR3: TGCGCCAGCAGCTTGGACGGGGGACAGGGTGAGGGCTACACCTTC. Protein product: CASSLDGGQGEGYTF. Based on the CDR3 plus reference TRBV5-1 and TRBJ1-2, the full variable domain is KAGVTQTPRYLIKTRGQQVTLSCSPISGHRSVSWYQQTPGQGLQFLFEYFSETQRNKGNFPGRFSGRQFSNSRSEMNVSTLELGDSALYLCASSLDGGQGEGYTFGSGTRLTVV.